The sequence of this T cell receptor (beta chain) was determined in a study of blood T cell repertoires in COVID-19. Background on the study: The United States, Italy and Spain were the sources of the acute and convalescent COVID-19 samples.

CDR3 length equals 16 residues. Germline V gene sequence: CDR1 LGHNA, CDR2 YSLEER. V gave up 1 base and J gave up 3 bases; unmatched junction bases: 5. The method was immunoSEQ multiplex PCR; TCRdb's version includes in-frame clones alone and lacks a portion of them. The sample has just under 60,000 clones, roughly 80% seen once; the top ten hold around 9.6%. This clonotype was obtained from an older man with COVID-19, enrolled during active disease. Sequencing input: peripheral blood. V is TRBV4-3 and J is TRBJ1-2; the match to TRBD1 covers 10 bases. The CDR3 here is CASSQGGTGADYGYTF. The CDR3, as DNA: TGCGCCAGCAGCCAAGGGGGGACAGGGGCGGACTATGGCTACACCTTC.